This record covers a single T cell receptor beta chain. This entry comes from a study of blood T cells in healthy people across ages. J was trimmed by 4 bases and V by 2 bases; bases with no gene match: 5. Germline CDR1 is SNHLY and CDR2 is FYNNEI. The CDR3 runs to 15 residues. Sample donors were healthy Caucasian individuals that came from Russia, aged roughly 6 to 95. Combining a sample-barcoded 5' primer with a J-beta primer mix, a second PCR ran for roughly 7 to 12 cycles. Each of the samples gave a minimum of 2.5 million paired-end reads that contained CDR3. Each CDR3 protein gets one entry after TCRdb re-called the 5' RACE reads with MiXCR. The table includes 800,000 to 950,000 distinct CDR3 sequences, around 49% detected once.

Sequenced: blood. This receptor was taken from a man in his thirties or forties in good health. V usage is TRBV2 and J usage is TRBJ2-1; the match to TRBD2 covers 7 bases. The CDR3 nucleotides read TGTGCCAGCAGTGAACAGGGACTACCATACAATGAGCAGTTCTTC. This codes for CASSEQGLPYNEQFF.